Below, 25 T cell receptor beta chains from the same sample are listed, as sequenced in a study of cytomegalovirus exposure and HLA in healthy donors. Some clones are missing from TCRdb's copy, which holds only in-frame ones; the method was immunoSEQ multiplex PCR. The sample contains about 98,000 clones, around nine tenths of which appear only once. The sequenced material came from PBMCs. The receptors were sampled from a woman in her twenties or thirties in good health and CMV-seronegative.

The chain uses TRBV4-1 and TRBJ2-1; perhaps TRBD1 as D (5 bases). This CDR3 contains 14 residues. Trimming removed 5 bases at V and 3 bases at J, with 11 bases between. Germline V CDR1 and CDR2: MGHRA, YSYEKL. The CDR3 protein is CASSSPRGYNEQFF. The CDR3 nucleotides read TGCGCCAGCAGCTCCCCTAGGGGCTACAATGAGCAGTTCTTC.

In DNA, the CDR3 is TGTGCCAGCAGCTTAGATCTAGGTGGAGCTAGCTCCTACGAGCAGTACTTC. It is translated as CASSLDLGGASSYEQYF. The rearrangement joins TRBV7-9 to TRBJ2-7; D is ambiguous. Per germline, CDR1 SEHNR and CDR2 FQNEAQ (reference sequence). V dropped 1 base and J dropped 0 bases, with 16 bases sitting between them. The length of the CDR3 is 17 residues.

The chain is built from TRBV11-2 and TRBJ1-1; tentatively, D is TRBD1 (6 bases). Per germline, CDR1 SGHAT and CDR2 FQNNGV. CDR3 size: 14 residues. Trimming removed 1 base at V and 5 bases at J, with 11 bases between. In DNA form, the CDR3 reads TGTGCCAGCAGCTTAGTGGGGGCAGGGACTGAAGCTTTCTTT. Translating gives CASSLVGAGTEAFF.

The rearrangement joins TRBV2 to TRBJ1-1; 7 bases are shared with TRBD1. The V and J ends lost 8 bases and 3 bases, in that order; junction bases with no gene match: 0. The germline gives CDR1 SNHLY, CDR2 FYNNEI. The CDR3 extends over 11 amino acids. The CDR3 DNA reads TGTGCCAGCGACAGGGACACTGAAGCTTTCTTT. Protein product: CASDRDTEAFF.

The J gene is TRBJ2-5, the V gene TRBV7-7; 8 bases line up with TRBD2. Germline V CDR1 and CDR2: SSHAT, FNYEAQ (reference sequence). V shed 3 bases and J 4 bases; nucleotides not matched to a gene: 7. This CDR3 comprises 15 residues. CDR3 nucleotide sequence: TGTGCCAGCAGCTTGATGCGGGGGGCCGGAGAGACCCAGTACTTC. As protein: CASSLMRGAGETQYF.

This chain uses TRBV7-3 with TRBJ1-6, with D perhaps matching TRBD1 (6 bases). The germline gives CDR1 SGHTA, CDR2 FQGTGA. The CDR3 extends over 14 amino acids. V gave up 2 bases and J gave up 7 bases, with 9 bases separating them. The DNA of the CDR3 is TGTGCCAGCAGCTTAGGACAGTCCAATTCACCCCTCCACTTT. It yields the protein CASSLGQSNSPLHF.

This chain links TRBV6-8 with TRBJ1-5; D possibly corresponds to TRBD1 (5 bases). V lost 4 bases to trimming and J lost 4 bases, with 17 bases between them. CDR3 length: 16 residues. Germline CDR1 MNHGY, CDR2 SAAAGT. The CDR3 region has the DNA TGTGCCAGCAGTTCCCCCGGGGGAACACGTAATCAGCCCCAGCATTTT. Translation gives CASSSPGGTRNQPQHF.

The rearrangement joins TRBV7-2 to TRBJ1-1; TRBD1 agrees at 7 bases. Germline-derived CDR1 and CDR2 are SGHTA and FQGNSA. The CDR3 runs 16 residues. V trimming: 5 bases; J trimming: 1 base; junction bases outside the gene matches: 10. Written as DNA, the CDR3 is TGTGCCAGCAGCACCCGGTCGGGACAGCCGAACACTGAAGCTTTCTTT. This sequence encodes CASSTRSGQPNTEAFF.

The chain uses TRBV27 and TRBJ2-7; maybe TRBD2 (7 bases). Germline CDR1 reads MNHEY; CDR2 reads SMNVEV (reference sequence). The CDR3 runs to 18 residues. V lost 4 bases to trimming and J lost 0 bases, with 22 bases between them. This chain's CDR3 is CASSSGLGGGPLSYEQYF. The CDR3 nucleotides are TGTGCCAGCAGTTCGGGCCTGGGGGGGGGCCCCCTCTCCTACGAGCAGTACTTC.

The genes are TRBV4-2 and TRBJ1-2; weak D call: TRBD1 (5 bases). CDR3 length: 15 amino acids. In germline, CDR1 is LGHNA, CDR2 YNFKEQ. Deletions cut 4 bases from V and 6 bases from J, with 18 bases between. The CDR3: CASSLAGGLRDGYTF. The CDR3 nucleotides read TGTGCCAGCAGCCTGGCGGGAGGCCTCAGGGATGGCTACACCTTC.

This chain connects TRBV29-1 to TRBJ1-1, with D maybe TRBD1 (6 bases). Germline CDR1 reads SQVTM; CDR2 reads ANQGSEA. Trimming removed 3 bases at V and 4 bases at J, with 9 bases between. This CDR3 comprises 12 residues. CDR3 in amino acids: CSVDADSTEAFF. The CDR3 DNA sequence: TGCAGCGTTGACGCGGACAGCACTGAAGCTTTCTTT.

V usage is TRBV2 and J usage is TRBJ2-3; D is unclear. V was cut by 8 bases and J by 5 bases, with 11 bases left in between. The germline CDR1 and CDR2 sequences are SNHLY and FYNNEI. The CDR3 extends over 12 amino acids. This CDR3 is CASGSTGDTQYF. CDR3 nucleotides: TGTGCCAGCGGGTCGACGGGAGATACGCAGTATTTT.

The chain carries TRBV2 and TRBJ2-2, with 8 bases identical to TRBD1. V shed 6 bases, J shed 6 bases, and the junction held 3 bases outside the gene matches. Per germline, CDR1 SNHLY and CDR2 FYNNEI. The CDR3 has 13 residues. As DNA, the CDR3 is TGTGCCAGCAGGAAACAGGGGGCCGGGGAGCTGTTTTTT. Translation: CASRKQGAGELFF.

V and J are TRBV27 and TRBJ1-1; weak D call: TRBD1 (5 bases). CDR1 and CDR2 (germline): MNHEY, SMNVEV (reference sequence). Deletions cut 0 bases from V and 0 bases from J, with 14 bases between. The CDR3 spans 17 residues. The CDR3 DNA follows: TGTGCCAGCAGTTTATCGGCGGGGGGGTGGATGAACACTGAAGCTTTCTTT. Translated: CASSLSAGGWMNTEAFF.

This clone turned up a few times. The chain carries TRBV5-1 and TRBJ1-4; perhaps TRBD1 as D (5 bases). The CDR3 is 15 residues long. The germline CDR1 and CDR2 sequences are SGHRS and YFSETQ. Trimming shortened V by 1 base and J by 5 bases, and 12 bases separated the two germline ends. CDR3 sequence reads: CASSLRGMENEKLFF. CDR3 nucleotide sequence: TGCGCCAGCAGCTTGCGGGGGATGGAGAATGAAAAACTGTTTTTT.

In DNA, the CDR3 is TGTGCCAGCAGGCTAGTCAATGAGCAGTTCTTC. Its translation is CASRLVNEQFF. The chain combines TRBV2 with TRBJ2-1; no firm D call. Germline values: CDR1 SNHLY, CDR2 FYNNEI. Trimming pared 6 bases from V and 6 bases from J, leaving 6 bases between. The length of the CDR3 is 11 residues.

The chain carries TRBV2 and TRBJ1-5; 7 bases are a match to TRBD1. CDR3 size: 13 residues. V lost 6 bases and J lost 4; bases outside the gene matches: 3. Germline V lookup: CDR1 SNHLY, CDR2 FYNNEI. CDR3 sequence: CASRGTANQPQHF. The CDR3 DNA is TGTGCCAGCAGAGGGACAGCTAATCAGCCCCAGCATTTT.

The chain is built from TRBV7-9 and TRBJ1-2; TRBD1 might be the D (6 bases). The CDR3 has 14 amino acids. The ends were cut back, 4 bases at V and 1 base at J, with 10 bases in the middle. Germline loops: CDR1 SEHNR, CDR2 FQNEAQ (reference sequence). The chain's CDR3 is CASSSLGGNYGYTF. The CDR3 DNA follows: TGTGCCAGCAGCTCCTTAGGGGGTAACTATGGCTACACCTTC.

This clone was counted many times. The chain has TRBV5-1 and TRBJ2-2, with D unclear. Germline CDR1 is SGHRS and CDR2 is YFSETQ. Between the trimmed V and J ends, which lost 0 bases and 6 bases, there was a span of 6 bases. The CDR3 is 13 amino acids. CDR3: CASSLGQAGELFF. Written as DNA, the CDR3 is TGCGCCAGCAGCTTGGGGCAGGCCGGGGAGCTGTTTTTT.

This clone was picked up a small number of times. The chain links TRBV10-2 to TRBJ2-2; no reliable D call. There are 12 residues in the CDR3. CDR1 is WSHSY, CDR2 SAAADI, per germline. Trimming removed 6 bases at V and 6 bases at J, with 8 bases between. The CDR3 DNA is TGCGCCAGCAGGTTGTCGGCCGGGGAGCTGTTTTTT. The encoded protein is CASRLSAGELFF.

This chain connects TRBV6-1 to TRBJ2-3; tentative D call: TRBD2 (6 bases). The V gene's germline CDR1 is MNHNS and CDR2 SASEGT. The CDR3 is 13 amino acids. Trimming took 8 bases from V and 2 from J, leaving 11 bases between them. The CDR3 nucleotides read TGTGCCAGCGGACCGGGGGTCACAGATACGCAGTATTTT. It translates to CASGPGVTDTQYF.

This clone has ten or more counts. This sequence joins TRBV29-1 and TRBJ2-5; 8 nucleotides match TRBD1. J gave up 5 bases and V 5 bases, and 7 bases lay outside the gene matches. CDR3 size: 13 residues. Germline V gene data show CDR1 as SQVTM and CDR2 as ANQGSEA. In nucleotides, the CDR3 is TGCAGCGTTAGGACAGGGCTAGGGGAGACCCAGTACTTC. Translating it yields CSVRTGLGETQYF.

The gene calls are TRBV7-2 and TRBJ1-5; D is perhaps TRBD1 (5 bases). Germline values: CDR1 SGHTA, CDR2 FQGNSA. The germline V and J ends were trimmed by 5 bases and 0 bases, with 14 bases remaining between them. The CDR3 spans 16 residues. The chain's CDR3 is CASSTGGGDSNQPQHF. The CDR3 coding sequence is TGTGCCAGCAGCACGGGGGGGGGAGATAGCAATCAGCCCCAGCATTTT.

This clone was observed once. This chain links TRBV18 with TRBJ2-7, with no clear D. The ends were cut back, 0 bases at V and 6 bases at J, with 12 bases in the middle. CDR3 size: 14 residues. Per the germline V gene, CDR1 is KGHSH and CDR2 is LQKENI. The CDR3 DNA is TGTGCCAGCTCACCACCGGTCGCAGGAAGCGAGCAGTACTTC. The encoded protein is CASSPPVAGSEQYF.

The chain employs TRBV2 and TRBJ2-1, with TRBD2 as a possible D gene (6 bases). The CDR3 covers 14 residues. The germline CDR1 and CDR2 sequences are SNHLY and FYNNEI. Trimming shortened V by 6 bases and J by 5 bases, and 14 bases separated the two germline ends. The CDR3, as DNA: TGTGCCAGCAGGGCCATCGGGGGAAACAATGAGCAGTTCTTC. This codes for CASRAIGGNNEQFF.